The 32 T cell receptor beta chains below come from one sample, sequenced in a study of T cells in Graves' hyperthyroidism and ophthalmopathy. It was RNA transcripts that yielded the amplified TCR beta CDR3 regions. With the HTBI primer set, the TCR CDR3 went through a first round of RT-PCR. TCRdb used MiXCR to reprocess the multiplex PCR reads, holding one entry per CDR3 protein. The sample carries around 340,000 distinct CDR3 sequences, 21% recorded once. Source material: blood. The source of these receptors is a woman aged 50 to 60 with Graves' hyperthyroidism.

This clonotype was seen at least ten times. The chain combines TRBV20-1 with TRBJ1-5; 9 bases line up with TRBD1. J gave up 1 base and V 4 bases, and 5 bases lay outside the gene matches. Germline CDR1 reads DFQATT; CDR2 reads SNEGSKA (reference sequence). The CDR3 has 15 residues. The CDR3 nucleotides read TGCAGTGCTAAAATTGGGACAGGGAGCAATCAGCCCCAGCATTTT. This encodes CSAKIGTGSNQPQHF.

This clonotype was counted a few times. The CDR3 protein is CSVEETGTGGRTGELFF. CDR3 sequence (DNA): TGCAGCGTTGAAGAAACCGGGACAGGGGGTCGGACCGGGGAGCTGTTTTTT. The chain employs TRBV29-1 and TRBJ2-2; 11 bases match TRBD1. CDR3 length: 17 amino acids. Germline lookup yields CDR1 SQVTM and CDR2 ANQGSEA. V lost 0 bases, J lost 5 bases, and 8 bases stayed unmatched.

This clonotype was counted a few times. V gene TRBV3-1 combines with J gene TRBJ1-6; 7 nucleotides align to TRBD1. This CDR3 is 17 amino acids long. In germline, CDR1 is LGHDT, CDR2 YNNKEL (reference sequence). The ends lost 3 bases at V and 6 bases at J; junction bases unmatched: 11. The CDR3 nucleotides read TGTGCCAGCAGCCATCGACCGGGGACAGACCTTAATTCACCCCTCCACTTT. This sequence encodes CASSHRPGTDLNSPLHF. Using reference TRBV3-1 and TRBJ1-6 for the parts outside the CDR3, the full variable domain is DTAVSQTPKYLVTQMGNDKSIKCEQNLGHDTMYWYKQDSKKFLKIMFSYNNKELIINETVPNRFSPKSPDKAHLNLHINSLELGDSAVYFCASSHRPGTDLNSPLHFGNGTRLTVT.

This clonotype was seen at least ten times. The V gene is TRBV2, the J gene TRBJ2-1; 14 bases are shared with TRBD2. V shed 4 bases and J 7 bases; nucleotides not matched to a gene: 12. The CDR3 totals 18 residues. CDR1 and CDR2 from the germline V gene are SNHLY and FYNNEI. The CDR3 reads CASSARLAGGQGKNEQFF. The CDR3 nucleotides are TGTGCCAGCAGTGCTCGACTAGCGGGGGGGCAGGGGAAGAATGAGCAGTTCTTC.

The table lists this clonotype with a few counts. This rearrangement joins TRBV10-3 to TRBJ2-3; 9 bases agree with TRBD1. The trim removed 6 bases at V and 2 bases at J, leaving 3 bases unmatched. CDR3 length equals 14 residues. The germline CDR1 and CDR2 sequences are ENHRY and SYGVKD. The CDR3 here is CAIRLQGATDTQYF. The CDR3 DNA sequence: TGTGCCATCAGACTACAGGGGGCCACAGATACGCAGTATTTT.

CDR3 protein: CASSLRPGTGVSGANVLTF. The DNA for the CDR3 is TGTGCCAGCAGCTTACGGCCCGGGACAGGGGTCTCTGGGGCCAACGTCCTGACTTTC. V and J are TRBV7-4 and TRBJ2-6; 10 bases fit TRBD1. The junction had 7 bases not matched to a gene; V was cut back by 2 bases and J by 0 bases. In germline, CDR1 is SGHVT, CDR2 SQSDAQ. The CDR3 is 19 residues long. Full variable domain (outside the CDR3, taken from reference TRBV7-4 and TRBJ2-6): GAGVSQSPRYKVAKRGRDVALRCDSISGHVTLYWYRQTLGQGSEVLTYSQSDAQRDKSGRPSGRFSAERPERSVSTLKIQRTEQGDSAVYLCASSLRPGTGVSGANVLTFGAGSRLTVL.

This clonotype occurred many times. The chain links TRBV5-1 to TRBJ2-3, with 9 bases that match TRBD2. The CDR3 consists of 17 residues. Germline values: CDR1 SGHRS, CDR2 YFSETQ. The junction had 12 bases not matched to a gene; V was cut back by 4 bases and J by 3 bases. This chain's CDR3 is CASSPRSGSEGTDTQYF. The CDR3 DNA reads TGCGCCAGCAGCCCGCGTAGCGGGAGCGAAGGTACAGATACGCAGTATTTT.

This clonotype was seen many times. The V and J genes are TRBV2 and TRBJ1-4; 9 positions match TRBD1. Germline values: CDR1 SNHLY, CDR2 FYNNEI. V lost 6 bases and J lost 4; bases outside the gene matches: 6. The CDR3 runs to 15 residues. As DNA, the CDR3 is TGTGCCAGCAGGCCCGACAGGGGGGATAATGAAAAACTGTTTTTT. Protein product: CASRPDRGDNEKLFF.

V and J are TRBV20-1 and TRBJ1-1; 7 bases line up with TRBD1. Germline lookup yields CDR1 DFQATT and CDR2 SNEGSKA (reference sequence). This CDR3 is built from 14 residues. V lost 3 bases, J lost 11 bases, and 15 bases stayed unmatched. The CDR3 DNA is TGCAGTGCTAGTCCCCTAACAGGGGACGGGAGGGCTTTCTTT. Translating gives CSASPLTGDGRAFF.

This clonotype was seen at least ten times. The chain joins TRBV7-3 to TRBJ1-1, with D unresolved. The germline V gene encodes CDR1 SGHTA and CDR2 FQGTGA. The CDR3 length is 13 residues. Trimming left V 1 base short and J 1 base short, with 4 bases between. CDR3 bases: TGTGCCAGCAGCTTAAGGACGAACACTGAAGCTTTCTTT. Its translation is CASSLRTNTEAFF.

This clonotype was counted many times. V gene TRBV2 combines with J gene TRBJ1-2, with D tentatively TRBD1 (5 bases). CDR3 length equals 13 residues. Germline V gives CDR1 SNHLY, CDR2 FYNNEI. Trimming stripped 2 bases from V and 8 bases from J, with 12 bases between. The CDR3 reads CASSETGSGGYTF. The CDR3 DNA reads TGTGCCAGCAGTGAAACAGGATCGGGAGGCTACACCTTC. The full variable domain, its missing parts supplied by reference TRBV2 and TRBJ1-2, is EPEVTQTPSHQVTQMGQEVILRCVPISNHLYFYWYRQILGQKVEFLVSFYNNEISEKSEIFDDQFSVERPDGSNFTLKIRSTKLEDSAMYFCASSETGSGGYTFGSGTRLTVV.

This clonotype occurred many times. The chain combines TRBV12-3 or TRBV12-4 with TRBJ1-2; a weak D match, TRBD1 (5 bases). Trimming left V 6 bases short and J 3 bases short, with 14 bases between. CDR3 length equals 14 residues. The CDR3 loop is CASSLSGLDYGYTF. The CDR3 DNA reads as TGTGCCAGCAGCTTATCGGGGCTTGACTATGGCTACACCTTC.

J is TRBJ1-4 and V is TRBV7-2; no clear D. Germline CDR1 and CDR2: SGHTA and FQGNSA. Trimming took 1 base from V and 0 from J, leaving 15 bases between them. The CDR3 runs 18 residues. CDR3 nucleotide sequence: TGTGCCAGCAGCTTAGTGACATCGGGTCGTCCAACTAATGAAAAACTGTTTTTT. Translated: CASSLVTSGRPTNEKLFF. The full variable domain, its missing parts supplied by reference TRBV7-2 and TRBJ1-4, is GAGVSQSPSNKVTEKGKDVELRCDPISGHTALYWYRQSLGQGLEFLIYFQGNSAPDKSGLPSDRFSAERTGGSVSTLTIQRTQQEDSAVYLCASSLVTSGRPTNEKLFFGSGTQLSVL.

V gene TRBV2 combines with J gene TRBJ1-4; 8 bases line up with TRBD1. The CDR3 has 17 residues. The V segment lost 6 bases and the J segment 3 bases; nucleotides outside the gene matches: 12. Per germline, CDR1 SNHLY and CDR2 FYNNEI. The CDR3 DNA is TGTGCCAGCAGGCAGGTCGGGCAGGGGGCGTCTAATGAAAAACTGTTTTTT. It specifies CASRQVGQGASNEKLFF.

At least ten counts were recorded for this clonotype. The CDR3 region has the DNA TGTGCCAGCAGCTTAGAACCGAGCTCTGGAAACACCATATATTTT. Protein: CASSLEPSSGNTIYF. The rearrangement links TRBV11-3 to TRBJ1-3; D is ambiguous. The ends were cut back, 0 bases at V and 0 bases at J, with 6 bases in the middle. Germline V gene data show CDR1 as SGHNT and CDR2 as YENEEA. The CDR3 covers 15 residues. The full variable domain, its missing parts supplied by reference TRBV11-3 and TRBJ1-3, is EAGVVQSPRYKIIEKKQPVAFWCNPISGHNTLYWYLQNLGQGPELLIRYENEEAVDDSQLPKDRFSAERLKGVDSTLKIQPAELGDSAVYLCASSLEPSSGNTIYFGEGSWLTVV.

The genes are TRBV5-1 and TRBJ2-3; 8 nucleotides align to TRBD1. After removal of 4 bases from V and 0 bases from J, the junction contained 4 bases not matched to a gene. This CDR3 is built from 15 residues. Germline CDR1 and CDR2: SGHRS and YFSETQ. The CDR3 DNA sequence: TGCGCCAGCAGCGAAAGACAGGGGAGCACAGATACGCAGTATTTT. It encodes CASSERQGSTDTQYF.

The V and J genes are TRBV12-3 or TRBV12-4 and TRBJ2-7; 7 positions match TRBD2. CDR3 length equals 15 residues. V was clipped by 6 bases and J by 0 bases; unmatched bases: 8. CDR3: CASSRSGTSSYEQYF. CDR3 in DNA: TGTGCCAGCAGCCGGAGCGGGACCAGCTCCTACGAGCAGTACTTC.

The rearrangement joins TRBV5-1 to TRBJ2-4; either TRBD1 or TRBD2 may fit D (5 bases each). Trimming stripped 3 bases from V and 7 bases from J, with 17 bases between. From germline, CDR1 is SGHRS and CDR2 YFSETQ. This CDR3 has 15 residues. For the CDR3, the DNA is TGCGCCAGCAGCTCGGGACCAGAGTATGGGAACATTCAGTACTTC. Protein: CASSSGPEYGNIQYF.

The chain joins TRBV20-1 to TRBJ2-7; TRBD2 matches 7 bases. The germline CDR1 and CDR2 sequences are DFQATT and SNEGSKA (reference sequence). The trim removed 6 bases at V and 0 bases at J, leaving 8 bases unmatched. The CDR3 runs 14 residues. The CDR3 protein is CSAESSGFSYEQYF. The CDR3 nucleotides are TGCAGTGCAGAGTCTAGCGGATTCTCCTACGAGCAGTACTTC.

This clonotype was counted a few times. V gene TRBV5-6 combines with J gene TRBJ2-4; D assignment may be TRBD1 or TRBD2 (6 bases each). CDR1 is SGHDT and CDR2 is YYEEEE in the germline V gene. Between the trimmed V and J ends, which lost 4 bases and 0 bases, there was a span of 14 bases. This CDR3 is 16 amino acids long. CDR3 in amino acids: CASSGGTILAKNIQYF. In DNA, the CDR3 is TGTGCCAGCAGCGGCGGGACAATACTAGCCAAAAACATTCAGTACTTC.

The table lists this clonotype with many counts. The CDR3, as DNA: TGTGCCAGCAGCGACCCCCGGAGGACCTCTGGAAACACCATATATTTT. Protein: CASSDPRRTSGNTIYF. The chain combines TRBV7-6 with TRBJ1-3; D call uncertain. The germline V gene has CDR1 SGHVS and CDR2 FNYEAQ. V lost 5 bases and J lost 0, with 14 bases in between. This CDR3 has 16 amino acids. Variable domain in full (rest from reference TRBV7-6 and TRBJ1-3): GAGVSQSPRYKVTKRGQDVALRCDPISGHVSLYWYRQALGQGPEFLTYFNYEAQQDKSGLPNDRFSAERPEGSISTLTIQRTEQRDSAMYRCASSDPRRTSGNTIYFGEGSWLTVV.

With respect to this clonotype: A much bigger clone sits one base away, suggesting this may be a read error. The chain has TRBV6-4 and TRBJ1-5; D not certain. Germline lookup yields CDR1 MRHNA and CDR2 SNTAGT. The CDR3 spans 15 residues. The CDR3 bases are TGTGCCAGCAGTTACTCGGGCGGGGATAGACAGCCCCAGCATTTT. Protein product: CASSYSGGDRQPQHF.

This clonotype was counted at least ten times. An end of the junction differs from the germline gene, which may be a read error. The rearrangement uses TRBV5-1 and TRBJ2-1; TRBD2 agrees at 11 bases. The germline CDR1 and CDR2 sequences are SGHRS and YFSETQ. CDR3 length: 15 amino acids. CDR3 nucleotides: TGCGCCAGCAGGTTGGGACTAGCGGATTACAATGAGCAGTTCTTC. This sequence encodes CASRLGLADYNEQFF.

The chain combines TRBV12-3 or TRBV12-4 with TRBJ2-7; TRBD2 matches 8 bases. This CDR3 is built from 14 residues. Trimming cost V 3 bases and J 6 bases; bases outside gene matches: 7. The CDR3 DNA sequence: TGTGCCAGCAGTTTTCGGCGGGAGGTGGCCGAGCAGTACTTC. The encoded protein is CASSFRREVAEQYF.

There are many counts of this clonotype. V is TRBV5-1 and J is TRBJ2-1; D is unresolved. In germline, CDR1 is SGHRS, CDR2 YFSETQ. The CDR3 runs to 14 residues. V was cut by 0 bases and J by 5 bases, with 9 bases left in between. The CDR3 reads CASSLATWDNEQFF. The CDR3 nucleotides are TGCGCCAGCAGCTTGGCAACGTGGGACAATGAGCAGTTCTTC. The entire variable domain, with the rest obtained from reference TRBV5-1 and TRBJ2-1, is as follows: KAGVTQTPRYLIKTRGQQVTLSCSPISGHRSVSWYQQTPGQGLQFLFEYFSETQRNKGNFPGRFSGRQFSNSRSEMNVSTLELGDSALYLCASSLATWDNEQFFGPGTRLTVL.

This clonotype was counted ten times or more. J is TRBJ1-1 and V is TRBV2, with TRBD1 identical over 9 bases. With V trimmed by 7 bases and J by 4 bases, 10 bases remained unmatched. Germline V gene lookup returns CDR1 SNHLY and CDR2 FYNNEI. The CDR3 spans 15 residues. This CDR3 is CASTKQTGGSTEAFF. DNA for the CDR3: TGTGCCAGCACCAAGCAGACAGGGGGGAGCACTGAAGCTTTCTTT.

The chain recombines TRBV20-1 with TRBJ1-5; 10 positions match TRBD1. Trimming removed 3 bases from V and 6 bases from J; junction bases left unmatched: 11. This CDR3 region has 16 residues. Germline V gene lookup returns CDR1 DFQATT and CDR2 SNEGSKA (reference sequence). The CDR3 sequence: CSARELGTGDSQPQHF. In nucleotides, the CDR3 is TGCAGTGCTAGGGAACTTGGGACAGGGGATTCTCAGCCCCAGCATTTT.

There are many counts of this clonotype. The J gene is TRBJ1-4, the V gene TRBV30; no definite D call. The V and J ends lost 1 base and 0 bases respectively, with 3 bases between them. The CDR3 sequence is 13 residues long. From germline, CDR1 is GTSNPN and CDR2 SVGIG (reference sequence). CDR3 residues: CAWSDATNEKLFF. CDR3 sequence (DNA): TGTGCCTGGAGTGACGCAACTAATGAAAAACTGTTTTTT.

At least ten counts were recorded for this clonotype. V gene TRBV2 combines with J gene TRBJ2-7, with D possibly being TRBD1 or TRBD2 (5 bases each). The germline CDR1 and CDR2 sequences are SNHLY and FYNNEI. This CDR3 spans 13 amino acids. V lost 4 bases, J lost 7 bases, and 14 bases lay in between. The CDR3 DNA reads TGTGCCAGCAGTGGGCAGGGTGGCGGGGAGCAGTACTTC. Residues: CASSGQGGGEQYF.

The table lists this clonotype with many counts. V gene TRBV28 combines with J gene TRBJ2-7, with 9 nucleotides matching TRBD1. The V and J ends lost 6 bases and 1 base, in that order; junction bases with no gene match: 7. CDR1 and CDR2 (germline): MDHEN, SYDVKM. This CDR3 is built from 15 residues. CDR3 loop: CASREQGAGSYEQYF. The CDR3 DNA sequence: TGTGCCAGCAGGGAACAGGGGGCAGGGTCCTACGAGCAGTACTTC.

This clonotype was counted ten times or more. V gene TRBV2 combines with J gene TRBJ2-7, with TRBD1 matching 11 bases. Trimming took 4 bases from V and 2 from J; bases not matched to a gene: 4. Germline V CDR1 and CDR2: SNHLY, FYNNEI. The CDR3 totals 15 residues. CDR3 sequence (DNA): TGTGCCAGCAGTGTTGGGACAGGGGGACCCTACGAGCAGTACTTC. It yields the protein CASSVGTGGPYEQYF.

The chain recombines TRBV6-1 with TRBJ2-7, with 7 bases fitting TRBD2. Losses at the gene ends were 8 bases for V and 0 bases for J; bases not matched to a gene: 13. The V gene's germline CDR1 is MNHNS and CDR2 SASEGT. This CDR3 spans 16 amino acids. CDR3 in DNA: TGTGCCAGCGCCCGGGCTAGCGGTCGGAGCTCCTACGAGCAGTACTTC. It encodes CASARASGRSSYEQYF.